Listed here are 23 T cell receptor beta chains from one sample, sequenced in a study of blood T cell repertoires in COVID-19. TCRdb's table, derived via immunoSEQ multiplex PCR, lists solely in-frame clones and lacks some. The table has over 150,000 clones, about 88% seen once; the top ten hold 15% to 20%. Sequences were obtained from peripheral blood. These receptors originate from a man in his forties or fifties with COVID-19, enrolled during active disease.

CDR3 protein: CASSSGQGAYNEQFF. CDR3 nucleotides: TGTGCCAGCAGCTCGGGACAGGGGGCCTACAATGAGCAGTTCTTC. The gene calls are TRBV5-8 and TRBJ2-1, with 11 bases lining up with TRBD1. The germline CDR1 and CDR2 sequences are SGHTS and YDEGEE. Unmatched junction bases numbered 1, after V lost 3 bases and J lost 2 bases. The CDR3 is 15 amino acids.

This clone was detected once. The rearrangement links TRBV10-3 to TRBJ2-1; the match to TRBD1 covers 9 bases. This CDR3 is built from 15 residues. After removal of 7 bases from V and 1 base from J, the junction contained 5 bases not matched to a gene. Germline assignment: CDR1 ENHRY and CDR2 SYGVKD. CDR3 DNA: TGTGCCATCACTAACGGACAGGGGTCCTACAATGAGCAGTTCTTC. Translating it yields CAITNGQGSYNEQFF.

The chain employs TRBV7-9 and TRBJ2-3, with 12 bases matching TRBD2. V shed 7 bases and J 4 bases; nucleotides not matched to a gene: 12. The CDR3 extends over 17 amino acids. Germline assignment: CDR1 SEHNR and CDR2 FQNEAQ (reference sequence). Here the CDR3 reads CASNLPTSGRNADTQYF. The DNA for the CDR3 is TGTGCCAGCAACCTCCCGACTAGCGGGAGAAATGCAGATACGCAGTATTTT.

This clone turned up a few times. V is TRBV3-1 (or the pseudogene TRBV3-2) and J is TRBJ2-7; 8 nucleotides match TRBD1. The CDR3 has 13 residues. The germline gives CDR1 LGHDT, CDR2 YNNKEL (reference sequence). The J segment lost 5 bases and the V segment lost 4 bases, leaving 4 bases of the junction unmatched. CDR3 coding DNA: TGTGCCAGCAGCCGACAGGGGACCAACGAGCAGTACTTC. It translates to CASSRQGTNEQYF.

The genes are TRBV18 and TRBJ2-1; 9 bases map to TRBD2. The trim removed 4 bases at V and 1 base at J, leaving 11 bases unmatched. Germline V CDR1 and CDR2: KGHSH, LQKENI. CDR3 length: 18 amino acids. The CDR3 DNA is TGTGCCAGCTCACGAACGGGACTAGCAGGGAGTTCCTACAATGAGCAGTTCTTC. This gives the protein CASSRTGLAGSSYNEQFF.

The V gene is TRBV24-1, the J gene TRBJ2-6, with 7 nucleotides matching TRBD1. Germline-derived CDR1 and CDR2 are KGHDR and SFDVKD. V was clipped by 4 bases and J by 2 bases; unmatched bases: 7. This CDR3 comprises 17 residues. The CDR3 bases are TGTGCCACCAGTGACCGAACAGGACAGGCTGGGGCCAACGTCCTGACTTTC. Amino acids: CATSDRTGQAGANVLTF.

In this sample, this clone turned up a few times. CDR3 in amino acids: CASSSRDRGNYNEQFF. The CDR3 coding sequence is TGTGCCAGCAGCTCCCGGGACAGGGGGAACTACAATGAGCAGTTCTTC. V and J are TRBV11-1 and TRBJ2-1; 11 bases fit TRBD1. The junction had 5 bases not matched to a gene; V was cut back by 4 bases and J by 3 bases. The germline gives CDR1 SGHAT, CDR2 FQDESV (reference sequence). This CDR3 is 16 amino acids long.

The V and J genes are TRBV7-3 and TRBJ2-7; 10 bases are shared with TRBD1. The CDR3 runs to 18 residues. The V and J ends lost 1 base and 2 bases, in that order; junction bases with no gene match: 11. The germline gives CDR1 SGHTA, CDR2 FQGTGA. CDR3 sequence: CASSLKPRGTGVAYEQYF. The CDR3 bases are TGTGCCAGCAGCTTAAAGCCGCGGGGGACAGGGGTGGCCTACGAGCAGTACTTC.

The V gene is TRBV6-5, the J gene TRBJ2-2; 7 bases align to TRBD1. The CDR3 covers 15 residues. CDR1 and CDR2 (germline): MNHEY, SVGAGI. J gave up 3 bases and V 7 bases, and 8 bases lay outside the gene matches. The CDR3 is CASIQDRIDTGELFF. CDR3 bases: TGTGCCAGCATTCAGGACAGGATAGACACCGGGGAGCTGTTTTTT.

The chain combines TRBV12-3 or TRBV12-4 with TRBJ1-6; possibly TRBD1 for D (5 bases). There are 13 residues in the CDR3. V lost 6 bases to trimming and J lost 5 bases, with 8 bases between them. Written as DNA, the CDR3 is TGTGCCAGCAGCAGGGCCGATAATTCACCCCTCCACTTT. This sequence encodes CASSRADNSPLHF.

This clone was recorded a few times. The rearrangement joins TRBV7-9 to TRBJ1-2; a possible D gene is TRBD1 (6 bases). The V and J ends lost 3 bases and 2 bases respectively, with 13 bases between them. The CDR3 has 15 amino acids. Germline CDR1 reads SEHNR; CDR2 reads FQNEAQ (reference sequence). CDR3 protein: CASSLVGQPNYGYTF. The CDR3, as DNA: TGTGCCAGCAGCTTGGTCGGACAGCCAAACTATGGCTACACCTTC. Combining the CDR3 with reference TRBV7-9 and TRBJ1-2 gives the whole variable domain DTGVSQNPRHKITKRGQNVTFRCDPISEHNRLYWYRQTLGQGPEFLTYFQNEAQLEKSRLLSDRFSAERPKGSFSTLEIQRTEQGDSAMYLCASSLVGQPNYGYTFGSGTRLTVV.

CDR3 sequence reads: CASSEVGGQPQHF. The CDR3 DNA sequence: TGTGCCAGTAGTGAGGTCGGGGGGCAGCCCCAGCATTTT. The chain is built from TRBV19 and TRBJ1-5; a weak D match, TRBD1 (5 bases). CDR1 and CDR2 from the germline V gene are LNHDA and SQIVND (reference sequence). The CDR3 is made up of 13 amino acids. Trimming cost V 5 bases and J 7 bases, with 12 bases left between them.

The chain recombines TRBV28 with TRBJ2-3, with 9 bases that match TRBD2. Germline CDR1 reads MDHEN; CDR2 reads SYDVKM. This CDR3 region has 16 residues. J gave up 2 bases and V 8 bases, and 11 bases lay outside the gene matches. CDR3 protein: CASQTRLAGSTDTQYF. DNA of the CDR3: TGTGCCAGCCAAACCCGCCTAGCGGGGTCCACAGATACGCAGTATTTT.

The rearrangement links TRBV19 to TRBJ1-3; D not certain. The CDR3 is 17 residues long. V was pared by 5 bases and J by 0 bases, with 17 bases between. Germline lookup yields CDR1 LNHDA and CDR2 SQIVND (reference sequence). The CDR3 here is CASSSPRSGASGNTIYF. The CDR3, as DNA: TGTGCCAGTAGTTCCCCTAGAAGTGGAGCCTCTGGAAACACCATATATTTT. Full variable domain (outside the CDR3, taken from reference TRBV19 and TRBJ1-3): DGGITQSPKYLFRKEGQNVTLSCEQNLNHDAMYWYRQDPGQGLRLIYYSQIVNDFQKGDIAEGYSVSREKKESFPLTVTSAQKNPTAFYLCASSSPRSGASGNTIYFGEGSWLTVV.

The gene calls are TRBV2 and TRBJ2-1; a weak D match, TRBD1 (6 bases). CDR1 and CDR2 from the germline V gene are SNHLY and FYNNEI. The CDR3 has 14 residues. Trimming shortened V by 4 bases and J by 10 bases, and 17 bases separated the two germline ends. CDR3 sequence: CASSAGQSLREQFF. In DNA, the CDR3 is TGTGCCAGCAGTGCGGGACAATCCTTGAGGGAGCAGTTCTTC.

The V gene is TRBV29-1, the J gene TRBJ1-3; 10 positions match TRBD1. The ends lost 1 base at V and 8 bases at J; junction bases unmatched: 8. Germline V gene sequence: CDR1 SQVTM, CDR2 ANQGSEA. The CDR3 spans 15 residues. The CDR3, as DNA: TGCAGCGTTGAAGTGGCGCGGGACAGGGGAGACACCATATATTTT. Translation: CSVEVARDRGDTIYF.

CDR3 protein: CASSPGLAGGGRNIQYF. The CDR3 DNA sequence: TGCGCCAGCAGCCCAGGACTAGCGGGAGGAGGTAGGAACATTCAGTACTTC. V usage is TRBV5-1 and J usage is TRBJ2-4, with 14 bases lining up with TRBD2. The germline V gene encodes CDR1 SGHRS and CDR2 YFSETQ. The CDR3 covers 17 residues. V was pared by 4 bases and J by 7 bases, with 10 bases of the junction left unmatched.

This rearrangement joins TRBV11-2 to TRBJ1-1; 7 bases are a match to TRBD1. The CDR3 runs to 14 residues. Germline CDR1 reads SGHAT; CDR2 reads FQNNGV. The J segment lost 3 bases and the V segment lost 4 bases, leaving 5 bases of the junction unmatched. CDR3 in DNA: TGTGCCAGCAGCTCACAGGGGCAGCACACTGAAGCTTTCTTT. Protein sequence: CASSSQGQHTEAFF.

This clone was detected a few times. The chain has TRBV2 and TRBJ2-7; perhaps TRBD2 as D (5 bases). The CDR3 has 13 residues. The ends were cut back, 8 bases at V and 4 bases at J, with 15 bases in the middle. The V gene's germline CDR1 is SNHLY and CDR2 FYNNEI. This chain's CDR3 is CASRLGEGYEQYF. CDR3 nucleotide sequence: TGTGCCAGCCGGCTGGGAGAAGGTTACGAGCAGTACTTC. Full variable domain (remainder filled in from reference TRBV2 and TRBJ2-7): EPEVTQTPSHQVTQMGQEVILRCVPISNHLYFYWYRQILGQKVEFLVSFYNNEISEKSEIFDDQFSVERPDGSNFTLKIRSTKLEDSAMYFCASRLGEGYEQYFGPGTRLTVT.

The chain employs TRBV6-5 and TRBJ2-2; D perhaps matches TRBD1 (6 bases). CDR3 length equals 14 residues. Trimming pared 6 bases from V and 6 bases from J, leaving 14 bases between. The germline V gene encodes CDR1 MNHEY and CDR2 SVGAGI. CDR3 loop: CASRLTPGAGELFF. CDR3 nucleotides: TGTGCCAGCAGGCTAACACCAGGGGCCGGGGAGCTGTTTTTT.

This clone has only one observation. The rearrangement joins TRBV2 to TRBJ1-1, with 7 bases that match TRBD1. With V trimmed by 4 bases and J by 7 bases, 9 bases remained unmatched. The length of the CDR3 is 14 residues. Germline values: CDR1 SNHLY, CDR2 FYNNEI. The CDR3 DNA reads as TGTGCCAGCAGTGTGAGGGGGCGCGACGATGAAGCTTTCTTT. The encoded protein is CASSVRGRDDEAFF. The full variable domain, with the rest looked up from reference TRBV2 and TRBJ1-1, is EPEVTQTPSHQVTQMGQEVILRCVPISNHLYFYWYRQILGQKVEFLVSFYNNEISEKSEIFDDQFSVERPDGSNFTLKIRSTKLEDSAMYFCASSVRGRDDEAFFGQGTRLTVV.

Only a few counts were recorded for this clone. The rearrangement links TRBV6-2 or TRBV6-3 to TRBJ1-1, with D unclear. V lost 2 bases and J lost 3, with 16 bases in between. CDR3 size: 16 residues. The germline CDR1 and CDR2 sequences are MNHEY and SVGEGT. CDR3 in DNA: TGTGCCAGCAGTTACAATCCGGGTGGCACCTACACTGAAGCTTTCTTT. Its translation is CASSYNPGGTYTEAFF.

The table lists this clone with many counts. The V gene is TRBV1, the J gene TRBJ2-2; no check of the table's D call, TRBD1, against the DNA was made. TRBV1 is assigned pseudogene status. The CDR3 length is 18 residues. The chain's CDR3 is CTSSHHSGQPYWTGELFF. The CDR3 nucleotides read TGCACCAGCAGCCATCACTCGGGACAGCCATACTGGACCGGGGAGCTGTTTTTT.